This entry lists 32 T cell receptor beta chains sequenced from one sample in a study of T-cell memory formation after mild COVID-19. Each CDR3 protein is one row after TCRdb ran MiXCR on the 5' RACE reads. This repertoire shows roughly 510,000 distinct CDR3 sequences, around 16% found once; its top ten account for about 8.1%. The sequenced sample was PBMCs or a T cell subset sorted from them (not recorded which). Every receptor here comes from an adult woman who had mild COVID-19 (a few samples of this study predate the infection). Cell type and time point are not known.

The chain recombines TRBV12-3 or TRBV12-4 with TRBJ2-2, with 12 nucleotides matching TRBD1. Trimming took 8 bases from V and 7 from J; bases not matched to a gene: 5. The CDR3 extends over 14 amino acids. The DNA for the CDR3 is TGTGCCAGCTCCGGGACAGGGGGCATCGGGGAGCTGTTTTTT. Protein sequence: CASSGTGGIGELFF.

Only a few counts were recorded for this clonotype. CDR3 amino acids: CASSVDLSGNTIYF. CDR3 nucleotide sequence: TGTGCCAGCAGCGTAGACCTCTCTGGAAACACCATATATTTT. The chain employs TRBV9 and TRBJ1-3, with D hard to call. Per germline, CDR1 SGDLS and CDR2 YYNGEE. Trimming removed 0 bases from V and 0 bases from J, with 4 bases in between. The CDR3 runs 14 residues.

The chain uses TRBV5-1 and TRBJ2-1, with TRBD2 identical over 11 bases. Trimming took 4 bases from V and 2 from J; bases not matched to a gene: 5. From germline, CDR1 is SGHRS and CDR2 YFSETQ. The CDR3 is 16 residues long. In nucleotides, the CDR3 is TGCGCCAGCAGCGAAGGGACTAGCGGTCCCTACAATGAGCAGTTCTTC. Amino acid sequence: CASSEGTSGPYNEQFF.

The chain couples TRBV29-1 to TRBJ1-2; D ambiguous. This CDR3 spans 11 amino acids. Germline CDR1 and CDR2: SQVTM and ANQGSEA. Trimming removed 0 bases from V and 6 bases from J, with 5 bases in between. The CDR3: CSVEDPHGYTF. The CDR3 nucleotides read TGCAGCGTTGAAGATCCACATGGCTACACCTTC.

This clonotype was counted many times. J is TRBJ2-1 and V is TRBV12-3 or TRBV12-4; unclear D gene. The CDR3 is made up of 15 amino acids. Trimming took 0 bases from V and 2 from J, leaving 8 bases between them. The CDR3 DNA follows: TGTGCCAGCAGTTTAGCGCGCAGGACCTACAATGAGCAGTTCTTC. The encoded protein is CASSLARRTYNEQFF.

CDR3 amino acids: CASSQGEPGGAFF. The CDR3 nucleotides read TGTGCCAGCAGCCAAGGGGAACCAGGTGGCGCTTTCTTT. The chain has TRBV3-1 and TRBJ1-1; no reliable D call. The CDR3 runs to 13 residues. Germline V lookup: CDR1 LGHDT, CDR2 YNNKEL (reference sequence). V was pared by 1 base and J by 11 bases, with 14 bases between.

Comment on this clonotype: A read error may explain this, as a much larger clone is one base away. The chain combines TRBV7-2 with TRBJ2-3; D not resolved. The CDR3 has 15 residues. Deletions cut 5 bases from V and 0 bases from J, with 12 bases between. The germline CDR1 and CDR2 sequences are SGHTA and FQGNSA. CDR3 nucleotide sequence: TGTGCCAGCAGCATCTGGCGAGCTAGCACAGATACGCAGTATTTT. Its translation: CASSIWRASTDTQYF.

This chain links TRBV7-3 with TRBJ2-3, with D maybe TRBD2 (6 bases). Germline V lookup: CDR1 SGHTA, CDR2 FQGTGA. The V end was cut by 5 bases, the J end by 6 bases, with 24 bases between. The CDR3 sequence is 17 residues long. The CDR3 bases are TGTGCCAGCAGCCATCAGGCGGGACCCGCTAGAGCGGATACGCAGTATTTT. Its translation is CASSHQAGPARADTQYF.

This clonotype was observed a handful of times. The chain combines TRBV23-1 with TRBJ2-1; tentative D call: TRBD1 (6 bases). TRBV23-1 has ORF status, its function being uncertain. The CDR3 covers 14 residues. V dropped 0 bases and J dropped 10 bases, with 13 bases sitting between them. The CDR3 region has the DNA TGCGCCAGCAGTCAATCCGCAGGGGCAAGGGAGCAGTTCTTC. It yields the protein CASSQSAGAREQFF.

The rearrangement joins TRBV5-1 to TRBJ1-2; 7 nucleotides agree with TRBD1. CDR1 and CDR2 (germline): SGHRS, YFSETQ. This CDR3 spans 17 amino acids. V was pared by 1 base and J by 0 bases, with 9 bases of the junction left unmatched. CDR3 protein: CASSLIERTGTNYGYTF. In DNA, the CDR3 is TGCGCCAGCAGCTTGATCGAACGGACAGGAACTAACTATGGCTACACCTTC.

This chain joins TRBV5-1 and TRBJ1-1, with TRBD1 identical over 7 bases. This CDR3 comprises 15 residues. The V gene's germline CDR1 is SGHRS and CDR2 YFSETQ. The junction had 7 bases not matched to a gene; V was cut back by 4 bases and J by 1 base. CDR3 region: CASSRGTVRNTEAFF. CDR3 DNA: TGCGCCAGCAGCAGAGGGACAGTAAGGAACACTGAAGCTTTCTTT.

This clonotype was detected a few times. This chain links TRBV5-6 with TRBJ2-1; no clear D. The V end lost 0 bases, the J end lost 6 bases, and 10 bases lay between the germline ends. Germline V gene data show CDR1 as SGHDT and CDR2 as YYEEEE. The CDR3 loop spans 14 amino acids. For the CDR3, the DNA is TGTGCCAGCAGCTTGGGCAGCACCCTCAATGAGCAGTTCTTC. Amino acid sequence: CASSLGSTLNEQFF.

The chain couples TRBV9 to TRBJ2-5, with D perhaps TRBD1 (6 bases). V was clipped by 4 bases and J by 5 bases, with 21 bases between them. Germline CDR1 is SGDLS and CDR2 is YYNGEE. The CDR3 runs to 16 residues. CDR3 sequence (DNA): TGTGCCAGCAGCTCACAGACAGGCGATACGGGGGAGACCCAGTACTTC. This translates into CASSSQTGDTGETQYF.

This clonotype was detected a few times. The V gene is TRBV20-1, the J gene TRBJ2-1; 9 bases line up with TRBD1. The CDR3 has 16 amino acids. CDR1 and CDR2 (germline): DFQATT, SNEGSKA (reference sequence). J was trimmed by 8 bases and V by 2 bases; bases with no gene match: 13. This CDR3 reads CSARPRRDRVLDEQFF. For the CDR3, the DNA is TGCAGTGCTAGACCCCGACGGGACAGGGTCTTGGATGAGCAGTTCTTC.

Only a few counts were recorded for this clonotype. In DNA, the CDR3 is TGTGCCAGCAGTGTGGGGGGAGGGGGCATGGATCAGCCCCAGCATTTT. Protein sequence: CASSVGGGGMDQPQHF. The rearrangement joins TRBV25-1 to TRBJ1-5; 7 bases align to TRBD1. Germline V gives CDR1 MGHDK, CDR2 SYGVNS. J lost 5 bases, V lost 4 bases, and 11 bases had no gene match. CDR3 length: 16 amino acids. The full variable domain, rest sourced from reference TRBV25-1 and TRBJ1-5, is EADIYQTPRYLVIGTGKKITLECSQTMGHDKMYWYQQDPGMELHLIHYSYGVNSTEKGDLSSESTVSRIRTEHFPLTLESARPSHTSQYLCASSVGGGGMDQPQHFGDGTRLSIL.

A few counts support this clonotype. The chain joins TRBV19 to TRBJ2-2, with D hard to call. Germline CDR1 reads LNHDA; CDR2 reads SQIVND (reference sequence). The V end lost 6 bases, the J end lost 6 bases, and 14 bases lay between the germline ends. The length of the CDR3 is 14 residues. CDR3 DNA: TGTGCCAGTAGACCCTCGAGTTGGGCCGGGGAGCTGTTTTTT. The encoded protein is CASRPSSWAGELFF.

This clonotype was observed a handful of times. J is TRBJ1-3 and V is TRBV6-2 or TRBV6-3, with unresolved D. The CDR3 has 15 amino acids. The ends were cut back, 2 bases at V and 0 bases at J, with 8 bases in the middle. Germline CDR1 and CDR2: MNHEY and SVGEGT. CDR3 sequence (DNA): TGTGCCAGCAGTTACGGGCAGACCTCTGGAAACACCATATATTTT. Protein sequence: CASSYGQTSGNTIYF.

V gene TRBV4-1 combines with J gene TRBJ2-7; D possibly corresponds to TRBD2 (7 bases). The CDR3 runs 17 residues. Germline lookup yields CDR1 MGHRA and CDR2 YSYEKL. V was trimmed by 6 bases and J by 0 bases, leaving 21 bases between them. In nucleotides, the CDR3 is TGCGCCAGCAGATTGGACCCGGGGGGCTCCGACTCCTACGAGCAGTACTTC. It is translated as CASRLDPGGSDSYEQYF.

This sequence joins TRBV12-3 or TRBV12-4 and TRBJ2-5; TRBD1 might be the D (6 bases). Trimming pared 3 bases from V and 9 bases from J, leaving 17 bases between. This CDR3 is built from 14 residues. For the CDR3, the DNA is TGTGCCAGCAGTTTGGCAGAGCTCGAGGGGGCCCAGTACTTC. Translated, it gives CASSLAELEGAQYF.

The chain combines TRBV19 with TRBJ2-1; 7 bases fit TRBD2. The CDR3 sequence is 15 residues long. The junction had 6 bases not matched to a gene; V was cut back by 7 bases and J by 0 bases. Germline CDR1 reads LNHDA; CDR2 reads SQIVND (reference sequence). The CDR3 region is CASKERGSSYNEQFF. The DNA for the CDR3 is TGTGCCAGTAAGGAGCGGGGTAGCTCCTACAATGAGCAGTTCTTC.

The chain carries TRBV6-4 and TRBJ1-2; D unresolved. The CDR3 is 13 amino acids. Germline V gene data show CDR1 as MRHNA and CDR2 as SNTAGT. V gave up 2 bases and J gave up 6 bases, with 10 bases separating them. The CDR3 reads CASSDGPSDGYTF. As DNA, the CDR3 is TGTGCCAGCAGTGACGGCCCTTCTGATGGCTACACCTTC.

This clonotype was observed a handful of times. The chain links TRBV24-1 to TRBJ2-3; no clear D. CDR1 is KGHDR and CDR2 is SFDVKD in the germline V gene. The CDR3 loop spans 17 amino acids. V was trimmed by 0 bases and J by 2 bases, leaving 14 bases between them. CDR3 DNA: TGTGCCACCAGTGATTTGCATGCTACCGGAGACACAGATACGCAGTATTTT. It codes for CATSDLHATGDTDTQYF.

This clonotype was recorded at least ten times. V and J are TRBV7-2 and TRBJ2-7; a weak D match, TRBD2 (6 bases). Trimming stripped 4 bases from V and 2 bases from J, with 9 bases between. The CDR3 sequence is 13 residues long. Looked up from germline, CDR1 is SGHTA and CDR2 is FQGNSA. CDR3 sequence: CASSYGGAYEQYF. The CDR3 DNA sequence: TGTGCCAGCAGCTACGGGGGAGCCTACGAGCAGTACTTC.

The rearrangement uses TRBV5-1 and TRBJ2-3; D might be TRBD2 (5 bases). This CDR3 contains 16 residues. The V and J ends lost 0 bases and 0 bases respectively, with 11 bases between them. Germline-derived CDR1 and CDR2 are SGHRS and YFSETQ. The CDR3 DNA reads as TGCGCCAGCAGCTTGGGAAGCGGTCCTAGCACAGATACGCAGTATTTT. Its translation: CASSLGSGPSTDTQYF.

This chain uses TRBV6-1 with TRBJ2-3; tentatively, D is TRBD1 or TRBD2 (6 bases each). With 2 bases removed from V and 5 bases from J, the gap between germline ends came to 17 bases. The CDR3 consists of 16 residues. Germline V gives CDR1 MNHNS, CDR2 SASEGT. The CDR3, as DNA: TGTGCCAGCAGTGAAAGGCGGGTCGGGGGCGGAGATACGCAGTATTTT. Its translation is CASSERRVGGGDTQYF.

This clonotype was detected a few times. The chain is built from TRBV18 and TRBJ1-1, with 7 bases that match TRBD1. CDR3 length: 15 amino acids. The germline V gene has CDR1 KGHSH and CDR2 LQKENI. Trimming took 2 bases from V and 3 from J; bases not matched to a gene: 6. CDR3 loop: CASSPTRGRDTEAFF. As DNA, the CDR3 is TGTGCCAGCTCACCAACCAGGGGGAGGGACACTGAAGCTTTCTTT.

This clonotype is a singleton in its sample. The V gene is TRBV3-1, the J gene TRBJ2-6; D unresolved. There are 23 residues in the CDR3. From germline, CDR1 is LGHDT and CDR2 YNNKEL (reference sequence). V lost 0 bases and J lost 0, with 27 bases in between. The CDR3 DNA follows: TGTGCCAGCAGCCAAGACTGGAAGAGACTTGACATGGGGTCCTCCTCTGGGGCCAACGTCCTGACTTTC. It translates to CASSQDWKRLDMGSSSGANVLTF.

The chain links TRBV4-2 to TRBJ1-2; the D gene is possibly TRBD1 (5 bases). Germline-derived CDR1 and CDR2 are LGHNA and YNFKEQ. This CDR3 region has 14 residues. V shed 0 bases and J shed 6 bases, with 11 bases lying between them. CDR3 sequence reads: CASSQDRAGNGYTF. CDR3 nucleotide sequence: TGTGCCAGCAGCCAAGATCGGGCAGGGAATGGCTACACCTTC.

The chain carries TRBV30 and TRBJ1-5, with D uncertain. The CDR3 totals 12 residues. V lost 2 bases, J lost 6 bases, and 8 bases lay in between. Germline lookup yields CDR1 GTSNPN and CDR2 SVGIG (reference sequence). CDR3 in amino acids: CAWSQTGQPQHF. CDR3 bases: TGTGCCTGGAGTCAAACTGGTCAGCCCCAGCATTTT.

A few counts support this clonotype. The rearrangement joins TRBV20-1 to TRBJ2-5; 10 nucleotides agree with TRBD1. Germline V lookup: CDR1 DFQATT, CDR2 SNEGSKA (reference sequence). V trimming: 6 bases; J trimming: 6 bases; junction bases outside the gene matches: 13. The length of the CDR3 is 15 residues. CDR3 sequence reads: CSASGGQGGVQTQYF. In DNA, the CDR3 is TGCAGTGCGAGTGGAGGACAGGGGGGTGTCCAGACCCAGTACTTC.

The sample holds many counts of this clonotype. The rearrangement joins TRBV7-2 to TRBJ2-7; 9 nucleotides agree with TRBD1. Germline lookup yields CDR1 SGHTA and CDR2 FQGNSA. This CDR3 contains 16 residues. The V segment lost 1 base and the J segment 3 bases; nucleotides outside the gene matches: 7. The CDR3 DNA is TGTGCCAGCAGCTTAGGGGGACAGGGCGGGGGCTACGAGCAGTACTTC. Encoded protein: CASSLGGQGGGYEQYF. Full variable domain (outside the CDR3, taken from reference TRBV7-2 and TRBJ2-7): GAGVSQSPSNKVTEKGKDVELRCDPISGHTALYWYRQSLGQGLEFLIYFQGNSAPDKSGLPSDRFSAERTGGSVSTLTIQRTQQEDSAVYLCASSLGGQGGGYEQYFGPGTRLTVT.

The chain couples TRBV5-6 to TRBJ2-7, with a weak D call TRBD1 (6 bases). CDR3 length equals 14 residues. CDR1 is SGHDT, CDR2 YYEEEE, per germline. V lost 1 base and J 1 base, leaving 9 bases between the germline ends. CDR3 sequence (DNA): TGTGCCAGCAGCTTGTATCAGGGGTCCTACGAGCAGTACTTC. Its translation: CASSLYQGSYEQYF.